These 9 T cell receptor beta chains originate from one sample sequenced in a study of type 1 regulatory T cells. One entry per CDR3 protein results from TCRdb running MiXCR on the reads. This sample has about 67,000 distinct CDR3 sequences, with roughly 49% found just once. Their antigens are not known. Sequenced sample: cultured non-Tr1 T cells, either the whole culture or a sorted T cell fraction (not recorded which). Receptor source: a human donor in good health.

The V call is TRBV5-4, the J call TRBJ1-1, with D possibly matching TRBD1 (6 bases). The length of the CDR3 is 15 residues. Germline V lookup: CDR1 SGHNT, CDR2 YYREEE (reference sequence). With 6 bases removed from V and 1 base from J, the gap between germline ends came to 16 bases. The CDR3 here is CASTKSPGENTEAFF. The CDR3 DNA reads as TGTGCCAGCACCAAGTCCCCAGGGGAGAACACTGAAGCTTTCTTT. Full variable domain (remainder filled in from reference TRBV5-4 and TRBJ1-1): ETGVTQSPTHLIKTRGQQVTLRCSSQSGHNTVSWYQQALGQGPQFIFQYYREEENGRGNFPPRFSGLQFPNYSSELNVNALELDDSALYLCASTKSPGENTEAFFGQGTRLTVV.

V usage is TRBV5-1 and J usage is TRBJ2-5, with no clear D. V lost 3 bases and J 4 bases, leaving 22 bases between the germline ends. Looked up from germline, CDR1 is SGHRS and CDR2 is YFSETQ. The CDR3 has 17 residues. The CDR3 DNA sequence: TGCGCCAGCAGCTCCCCCTGGAACTACCAACGAGGAGAGACCCAGTACTTC. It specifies CASSSPWNYQRGETQYF.

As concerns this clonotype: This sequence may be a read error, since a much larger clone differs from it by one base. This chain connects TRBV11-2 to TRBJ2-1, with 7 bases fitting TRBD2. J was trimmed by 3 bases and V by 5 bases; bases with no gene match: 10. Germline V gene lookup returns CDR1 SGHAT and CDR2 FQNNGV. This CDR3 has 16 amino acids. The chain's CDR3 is CASSLREEGHYNEQFF. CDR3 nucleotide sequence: TGTGCCAGCAGCCTTCGGGAGGAGGGTCACTACAATGAGCAGTTCTTC.

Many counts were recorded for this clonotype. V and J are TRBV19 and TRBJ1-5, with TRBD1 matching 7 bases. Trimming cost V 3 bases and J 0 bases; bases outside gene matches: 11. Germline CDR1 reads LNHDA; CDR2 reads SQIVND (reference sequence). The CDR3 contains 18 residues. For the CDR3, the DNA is TGTGCCAGTAGTATGTCTCTACAGGGGAGGGATAGCAATCAGCCCCAGCATTTT. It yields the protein CASSMSLQGRDSNQPQHF.

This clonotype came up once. Here the CDR3 DNA reads TGTGCCTGGAGTGTCCGACGAATAGATGGCTACACCTTC. Encoded protein: CAWSVRRIDGYTF. V is TRBV30 and J is TRBJ1-2, with D unclear. CDR1 is GTSNPN, CDR2 SVGIG, per germline (reference sequence). The CDR3 is made up of 13 amino acids. The V end was cut by 0 bases, the J end by 6 bases, with 11 bases between.

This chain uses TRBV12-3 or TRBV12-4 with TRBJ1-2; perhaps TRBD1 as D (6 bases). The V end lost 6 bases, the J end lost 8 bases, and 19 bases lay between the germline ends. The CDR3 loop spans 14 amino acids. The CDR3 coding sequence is TGTGCCAGCAGGCCGGGACACCAAACGGGCGGCTACACCTTC. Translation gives CASRPGHQTGGYTF.

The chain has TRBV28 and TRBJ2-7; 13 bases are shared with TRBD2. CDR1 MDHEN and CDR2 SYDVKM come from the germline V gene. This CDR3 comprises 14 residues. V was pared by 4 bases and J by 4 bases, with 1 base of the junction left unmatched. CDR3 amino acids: CASSWTSGGYEQYF. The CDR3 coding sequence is TGTGCCAGCAGTTGGACTAGCGGGGGTTACGAGCAGTACTTC. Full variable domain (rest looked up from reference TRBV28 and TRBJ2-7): DVKVTQSSRYLVKRTGEKVFLECVQDMDHENMFWYRQDPGLGLRLIYFSYDVKMKEKGDIPEGYSVSREKKERFSLILESASTNQTSMYLCASSWTSGGYEQYFGPGTRLTVT.

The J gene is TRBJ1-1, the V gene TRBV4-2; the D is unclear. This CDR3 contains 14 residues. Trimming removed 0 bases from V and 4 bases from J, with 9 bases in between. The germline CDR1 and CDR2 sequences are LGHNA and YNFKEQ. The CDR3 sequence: CASSQDRVSTEAFF. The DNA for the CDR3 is TGTGCCAGCAGCCAAGATAGGGTTAGCACTGAAGCTTTCTTT.

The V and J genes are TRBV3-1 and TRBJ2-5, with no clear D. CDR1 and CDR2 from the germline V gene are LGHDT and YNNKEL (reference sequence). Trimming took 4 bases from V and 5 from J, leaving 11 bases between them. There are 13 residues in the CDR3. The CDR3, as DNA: TGTGCCAGCAGCCTCCGGCAGTTGGAGACCCAGTACTTC. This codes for CASSLRQLETQYF.